This T cell receptor (beta chain) comes out of a study of high-grade serous ovarian cancer treatment subgroups. General observations from the study: CDR1 and CDR2 were left unanalyzed; analyses focused on CDR3.

CDR3 length: 16 residues. Trimming removed 0 bases from V and 4 bases from J, with 15 bases in between. Germline V lookup: CDR1 MGHRA, CDR2 YSYEKL. Here immunoSEQ multiplex PCR was the method, and the copy in TCRdb shows in-frame clones only, minus some. The data hold fewer than 4,000 clones, with more than 65% observed a single time. Concerning this clone itself: Antigen: not known.

The tumor samples were collected prior to definitive surgery or chemotherapy. The TCR originated in a human donor with high-grade serous ovarian cancer. The material sequenced was tumor tissue. The chain uses TRBV4-1 and TRBJ2-5; perhaps TRBD1 as D (5 bases). CDR3: CASSQDLGQGGETQYF. Here the CDR3 DNA reads TGCGCCAGCAGCCAAGATTTGGGGCAGGGCGGAGAGACCCAGTACTTC.